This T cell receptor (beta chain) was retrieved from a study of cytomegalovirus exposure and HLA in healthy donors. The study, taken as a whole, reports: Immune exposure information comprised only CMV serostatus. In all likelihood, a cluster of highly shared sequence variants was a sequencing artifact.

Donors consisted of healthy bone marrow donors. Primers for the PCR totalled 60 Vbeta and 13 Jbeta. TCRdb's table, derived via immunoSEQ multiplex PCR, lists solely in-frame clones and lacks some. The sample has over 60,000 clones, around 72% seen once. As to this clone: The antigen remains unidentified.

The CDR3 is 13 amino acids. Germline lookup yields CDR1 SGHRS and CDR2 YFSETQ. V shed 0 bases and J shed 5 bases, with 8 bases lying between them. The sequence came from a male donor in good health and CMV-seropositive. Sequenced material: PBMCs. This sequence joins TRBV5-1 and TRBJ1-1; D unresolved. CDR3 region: CASSLVSRTEAFF. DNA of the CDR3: TGCGCCAGCAGCTTGGTTTCGAGGACTGAAGCTTTCTTT.